Below are 30 T cell receptor beta chains sequenced from a single sample in a study of T-cell memory formation after mild COVID-19. Via MiXCR, TCRdb re-called the 5' RACE reads, giving one row per CDR3 protein. The top ten clones hold around 7.7% of a sample with 500,000 to 650,000 distinct CDR3 sequences, about a fifth of them seen once. The sequenced sample was PBMCs or a T cell subset sorted from them (not recorded which). The receptors derive from an adult woman who had mild COVID-19 (a few samples of this study predate the infection). Cell type and time point are not known.

This clonotype occurred a few times. A junction end diverges from the germline sequence, so it may reflect a read error. The chain combines TRBV12-3 or TRBV12-4 with TRBJ2-5; D is perhaps TRBD1 (5 bases). The CDR3 contains 13 residues. The CDR3: CATSLQGLETQYF. The CDR3 region has the DNA TGTGCCACCAGTCTTCAGGGCCTAGAGACCCAGTACTTC.

The chain is built from TRBV20-1 and TRBJ1-1; perhaps TRBD1 as D (5 bases). V shed 6 bases and J shed 2 bases, with 16 bases lying between them. This CDR3 has 14 residues. CDR1 and CDR2 (germline): DFQATT, SNEGSKA (reference sequence). CDR3 bases: TGCAGTGCGACCAAGCGGGGACCAAACACTGAAGCTTTCTTT. This codes for CSATKRGPNTEAFF.

This rearrangement joins TRBV6-2 or TRBV6-3 to TRBJ2-7; weak D call: TRBD2 (6 bases). The CDR3 is 14 amino acids. The germline V gene has CDR1 MNHEY and CDR2 SVGEGT. Trimming cost V 2 bases and J 3 bases, with 11 bases left between them. Here the CDR3 reads CASSYLEGGYEQYF. CDR3 bases: TGTGCCAGCAGTTACCTGGAGGGCGGCTACGAGCAGTACTTC.

This clonotype appeared many times. The chain has TRBV20-1 and TRBJ2-1; the match to TRBD1 covers 7 bases. Trimming removed 3 bases from V and 7 bases from J; junction bases left unmatched: 6. The CDR3 spans 13 residues. Per germline, CDR1 DFQATT and CDR2 SNEGSKA (reference sequence). CDR3 sequence reads: CSARTRGWNEQFF. The CDR3 DNA reads as TGCAGTGCTAGGACCAGGGGGTGGAATGAGCAGTTCTTC.

The chain has TRBV24-1 and TRBJ2-2, with 10 bases lining up with TRBD2. CDR1 is KGHDR, CDR2 SFDVKD, per germline. The CDR3 loop spans 17 amino acids. The J segment lost 3 bases and the V segment lost 0 bases, leaving 3 bases of the junction unmatched. The CDR3 loop reads CATSDLPSGGDTGELFF. The CDR3 DNA is TGTGCCACCAGTGATTTGCCCAGCGGGGGGGACACCGGGGAGCTGTTTTTT.

The chain links TRBV7-8 to TRBJ2-5, with a possible D match to TRBD1 (6 bases). V lost 1 base and J 4 bases, leaving 10 bases between the germline ends. The CDR3 is 14 amino acids. The germline V gene has CDR1 SGHVS and CDR2 FQNEAQ. CDR3 DNA sequence: TGTGCCAGCAGCTTAGGAGGGACACCAGAGACCCAGTACTTC. Translated: CASSLGGTPETQYF.

V and J are TRBV4-1 and TRBJ1-1, with 8 bases aligning to TRBD1. J was trimmed by 3 bases and V by 1 base; bases with no gene match: 4. CDR1 and CDR2 (germline): MGHRA, YSYEKL. The length of the CDR3 is 15 residues. Written as DNA, the CDR3 is TGCGCCAGCAGCCAAGGACAGGGGCCGGACACTGAAGCTTTCTTT. It is translated as CASSQGQGPDTEAFF.

This sequence joins TRBV5-1 and TRBJ1-1; 7 positions match TRBD1. The CDR3 spans 15 residues. J gave up 4 bases and V 0 bases, and 6 bases lay outside the gene matches. CDR1 SGHRS and CDR2 YFSETQ come from the germline V gene. The CDR3, as DNA: TGCGCCAGCAGCTTGGATCAGGGGGTGGGCACTGAAGCTTTCTTT. Translation gives CASSLDQGVGTEAFF.

Only a few counts were recorded for this clonotype. V is TRBV20-1 and J is TRBJ2-7; D is possibly TRBD1 (6 bases). The CDR3 runs 11 residues. The V gene's germline CDR1 is DFQATT and CDR2 SNEGSKA (reference sequence). Trimming left V 6 bases short and J 4 bases short, with 10 bases between. The CDR3 coding sequence is TGCAGTGCGGCAACAGGGTACGAGCAGTACTTC. This gives the protein CSAATGYEQYF.

The V call is TRBV11-2, the J call TRBJ2-7, with no clear D. Trimming shortened V by 5 bases and J by 7 bases, and 18 bases separated the two germline ends. This CDR3 region has 14 residues. CDR1 and CDR2 from the germline V gene are SGHAT and FQNNGV. CDR3 coding DNA: TGTGCCAGCAGCCCCGGACCGGCGGTGGGGGAGCAGTACTTC. It is translated as CASSPGPAVGEQYF. Full variable domain (rest looked up from reference TRBV11-2 and TRBJ2-7): EAGVAQSPRYKIIEKRQSVAFWCNPISGHATLYWYQQILGQGPKLLIQFQNNGVVDDSQLPKDRFSAERLKGVDSTLKIQPAKLEDSAVYLCASSPGPAVGEQYFGPGTRLTVT.

The V call is TRBV11-2, the J call TRBJ2-5; D call uncertain. Trimming removed 2 bases from V and 2 bases from J, with 12 bases in between. Germline lookup yields CDR1 SGHAT and CDR2 FQNNGV. The CDR3 has 15 residues. As DNA, the CDR3 is TGTGCCAGCAGCTTACCGCGAGAAATTCAAGAGACCCAGTACTTC. Translating it yields CASSLPREIQETQYF.

This clonotype was seen once. The chain is built from TRBV6-5 and TRBJ2-3; D remains unclear. The CDR3 has 14 amino acids. Trimming removed 6 bases at V and 2 bases at J, with 12 bases between. CDR1 is MNHEY and CDR2 is SVGAGI in the germline V gene. The CDR3 region is CASRDLGSTDTQYF. CDR3 bases: TGTGCCAGCAGGGACCTTGGGTCCACAGATACGCAGTATTTT.

This clonotype was detected only a few times. Here the CDR3 reads CASSYSTGLTTEAFF. The CDR3 DNA reads TGTGCCAGCAGTTACTCTACAGGGCTGACCACTGAAGCTTTCTTT. The rearrangement uses TRBV6-5 and TRBJ1-1, with D maybe TRBD1 (6 bases). V was pared by 0 bases and J by 4 bases, with 12 bases between. From germline, CDR1 is MNHEY and CDR2 SVGAGI. The CDR3 sequence is 15 residues long.

The genes are TRBV6-5 and TRBJ2-5, with 8 bases fitting TRBD1. There are 16 residues in the CDR3. CDR1 MNHEY and CDR2 SVGAGI come from the germline V gene. The ends lost 5 bases at V and 2 bases at J; junction bases unmatched: 10. CDR3 residues: CASSTRTGWAQETQYF. The CDR3, as DNA: TGTGCCAGCAGTACCCGGACAGGGTGGGCGCAAGAGACCCAGTACTTC.

This clonotype was seen at least ten times. The rearrangement uses TRBV19 and TRBJ2-1, with D perhaps TRBD1 (6 bases). This CDR3 region has 15 residues. Trimming pared 3 bases from V and 0 bases from J, leaving 9 bases between. Looked up from germline, CDR1 is LNHDA and CDR2 is SQIVND (reference sequence). The CDR3: CASSIGQSSYNEQFF. The CDR3, as DNA: TGTGCCAGTAGTATCGGACAGAGCTCCTACAATGAGCAGTTCTTC. Full variable domain (outside the CDR3, taken from reference TRBV19 and TRBJ2-1): DGGITQSPKYLFRKEGQNVTLSCEQNLNHDAMYWYRQDPGQGLRLIYYSQIVNDFQKGDIAEGYSVSREKKESFPLTVTSAQKNPTAFYLCASSIGQSSYNEQFFGPGTRLTVL.

This clonotype was recorded a few times. The gene calls are TRBV12-3 or TRBV12-4 and TRBJ1-2, with D perhaps TRBD1 (6 bases). The V gene lost 6 bases and the J gene lost 1 base, with 15 bases spanning the gap. The CDR3 is made up of 15 amino acids. The CDR3 is CASRPSGQFNYGYTF. The CDR3 nucleotides read TGTGCCAGCAGGCCCTCTGGACAGTTTAACTATGGCTACACCTTC.

This clonotype was seen at least ten times. The gene calls are TRBV18 and TRBJ2-7; D is ambiguous. The CDR3 extends over 13 amino acids. CDR1 is KGHSH, CDR2 LQKENI, per germline. Trimming stripped 6 bases from V and 7 bases from J, with 16 bases between. The CDR3 sequence is CASSLNLGEEQYF. The CDR3, as DNA: TGTGCCAGCTCCCTTAATCTCGGCGAGGAGCAGTACTTC.

The chain employs TRBV24-1 and TRBJ1-5, with 9 nucleotides matching TRBD1. The V gene end was trimmed by 9 bases and the J gene end by 4 bases; junction bases not matched to a gene: 3. CDR3 length equals 13 residues. Germline V gene lookup returns CDR1 KGHDR and CDR2 SFDVKD. As DNA, the CDR3 is TGTGCCACCGCCGGACAGGGGAATCAGCCCCAGCATTTT. It yields the protein CATAGQGNQPQHF.

The chain carries TRBV2 and TRBJ1-5; D is possibly TRBD1 (6 bases). The germline gives CDR1 SNHLY, CDR2 FYNNEI. V lost 6 bases, J lost 8 bases, and 11 bases lay in between. The CDR3 length is 12 residues. The CDR3 is CASRGGGKPQHF. The DNA of the CDR3 is TGTGCCAGCAGGGGAGGGGGAAAGCCCCAGCATTTT.

The chain employs TRBV12-3 or TRBV12-4 and TRBJ2-1; D is unclear. This CDR3 is built from 11 residues. The V end was cut by 6 bases, the J end by 12 bases, with 12 bases between. The CDR3 nucleotides read TGTGCCAGCAGAGAAAAGATAAGGCAGTTCTTC. It translates to CASREKIRQFF.

This chain uses TRBV3-1 with TRBJ2-7, with D possibly matching TRBD2 (6 bases). The CDR3 extends over 14 amino acids. V lost 1 base, J lost 12 bases, and 19 bases lay in between. Germline V gives CDR1 LGHDT, CDR2 YNNKEL (reference sequence). In DNA form, the CDR3 reads TGTGCCAGCAGCCAAGGAGGGATCGGGGGACGTCGGTACTTC. This translates into CASSQGGIGGRRYF.

The J gene is TRBJ2-1, the V gene TRBV5-1; 9 nucleotides align to TRBD1. The CDR3 is 15 amino acids. With V trimmed by 4 bases and J by 5 bases, 7 bases remained unmatched. Germline CDR1 reads SGHRS; CDR2 reads YFSETQ. The CDR3 spells CASSQGTGQDNEQFF. For the CDR3, the DNA is TGCGCCAGCAGCCAAGGGACAGGGCAAGACAATGAGCAGTTCTTC.

The V call is TRBV6-5, the J call TRBJ2-6, with 11 bases matching TRBD2. Germline assignment: CDR1 MNHEY and CDR2 SVGAGI. The junction had 9 bases not matched to a gene; V was cut back by 0 bases and J by 2 bases. The CDR3 has 20 amino acids. The CDR3 region has the DNA TGTGCCAGCAGTTACTCACCCTTAGCGGGAGGGCCGGCTGGGGCCAACGTCCTGACTTTC. Translating it yields CASSYSPLAGGPAGANVLTF.

This clonotype was seen a single time. Here the CDR3 DNA reads TGTGCCACCAGTGATTTCGGGGAGAGGGACGGTCAGCCCCAGCATTTT. It codes for CATSDFGERDGQPQHF. The genes are TRBV24-1 and TRBJ1-5, with D tentatively TRBD1 (5 bases). The CDR3 totals 16 residues. Germline values: CDR1 KGHDR, CDR2 SFDVKD. V was clipped by 1 base and J by 6 bases, with 15 bases between them.

This sequence joins TRBV19 and TRBJ2-3; D is ambiguous. V gave up 0 bases and J gave up 2 bases, with 9 bases separating them. The CDR3 is made up of 15 amino acids. CDR1 is LNHDA and CDR2 is SQIVND in the germline V gene (reference sequence). This CDR3 is CASSIEGSFTDTQYF. CDR3 DNA sequence: TGTGCCAGTAGTATAGAGGGCTCCTTCACAGATACGCAGTATTTT.

This chain uses TRBV4-1 with TRBJ1-4; TRBD1 matches 7 bases. The V and J ends lost 5 bases and 4 bases, in that order; junction bases with no gene match: 10. This CDR3 region has 16 residues. Germline V CDR1 and CDR2: MGHRA, YSYEKL. The CDR3 sequence: CASSWAPGTDNEKLFF. The DNA for the CDR3 is TGCGCCAGCAGCTGGGCCCCAGGGACAGATAATGAAAAACTGTTTTTT.

The chain has TRBV29-1 and TRBJ2-7; 10 bases are a match to TRBD1. The ends lost 4 bases at V and 1 base at J; junction bases unmatched: 7. The CDR3 runs to 15 residues. Germline V gives CDR1 SQVTM, CDR2 ANQGSEA. CDR3 DNA: TGCAGCGTTGGAGGACCGGGACAGGGGTCCTACGAGCAGTACTTC. It yields the protein CSVGGPGQGSYEQYF.

This clonotype appeared a few times. This chain connects TRBV5-1 to TRBJ2-3; weak D call: TRBD2 (7 bases). Trimming shortened V by 6 bases and J by 2 bases, and 13 bases separated the two germline ends. The CDR3 is made up of 14 amino acids. The V gene's germline CDR1 is SGHRS and CDR2 YFSETQ. This CDR3 reads CASKGGGNTDTQYF. The DNA of the CDR3 is TGCGCCAGCAAGGGCGGGGGCAACACAGATACGCAGTATTTT.

This chain connects TRBV5-1 to TRBJ2-1, with D maybe TRBD2 (5 bases). With 2 bases removed from V and 2 bases from J, the gap between germline ends came to 11 bases. The CDR3 runs 15 residues. The V gene's germline CDR1 is SGHRS and CDR2 YFSETQ. Here the CDR3 DNA reads TGCGCCAGCAGCTTTGGCGGGTTGGCCTACAATGAGCAGTTCTTC. Translation: CASSFGGLAYNEQFF.

The chain has TRBV15 and TRBJ1-6, with D possibly TRBD1 on 6 matching bases. This CDR3 is built from 15 residues. The germline V gene has CDR1 LNHNV and CDR2 YYDKDF (reference sequence). Trimming left V 3 bases short and J 10 bases short, with 16 bases between. The CDR3, as DNA: TGTGCCACCAGCAGGGAACAGGGTGTCGGATCACCCCTCCACTTT. This encodes CATSREQGVGSPLHF.